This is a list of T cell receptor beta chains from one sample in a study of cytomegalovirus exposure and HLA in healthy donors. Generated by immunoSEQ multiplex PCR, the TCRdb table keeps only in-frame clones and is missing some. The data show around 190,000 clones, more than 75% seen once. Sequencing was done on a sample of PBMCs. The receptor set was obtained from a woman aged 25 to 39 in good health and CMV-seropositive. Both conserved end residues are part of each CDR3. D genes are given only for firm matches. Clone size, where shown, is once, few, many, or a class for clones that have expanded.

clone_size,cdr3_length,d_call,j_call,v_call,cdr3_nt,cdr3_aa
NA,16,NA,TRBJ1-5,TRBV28,TGTGCCAGCAGTTTAGGCCAGGGGCCTAACAATCAGCCCCAGCATTTT,CASSLGQGPNNQPQHF
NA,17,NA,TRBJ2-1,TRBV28,TGTGCCAGCAGCTCCACCGGGGGGAGAGGGGGATTCAATGAGCAGTTCTTC,CASSSTGGRGGFNEQFF
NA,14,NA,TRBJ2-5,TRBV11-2,TGTGCCAGCTCCCAGTTGAGGGGAGGAGAGACCCAGTACTTC,CASSQLRGGETQYF
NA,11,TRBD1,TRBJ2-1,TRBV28,TGTGCCAGCAGTTTGGGACAGGCGGTGTTCTTC,CASSLGQAVFF
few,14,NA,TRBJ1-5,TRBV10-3,TGTGCCACCCGGACGGACAATAGCAATCAGCCCCAGCATTTT,CATRTDNSNQPQHF
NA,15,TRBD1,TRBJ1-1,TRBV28,TGTGCCAGCAGGCCAGGGGGCGCTGAGGGCGCTGAAGCTTTCTTT,CASRPGGAEGAEAFF
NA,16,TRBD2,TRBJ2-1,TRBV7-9,TGTGCCAGCAGCTACAATCTAGCGGGAAATGGCAATGAGCAGTTCTTC,CASSYNLAGNGNEQFF
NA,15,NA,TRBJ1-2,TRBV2,TGTGCCAGCAATCCGGCCACAGGTCTTAGGACAGGCTACACCTTC,CASNPATGLRTGYTF
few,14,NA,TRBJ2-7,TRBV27,TGTGCCAGCAGTTTGGAGGGGGCCCCCTACGAGCAGTACTTC,CASSLEGAPYEQYF
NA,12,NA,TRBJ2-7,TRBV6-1,TGTGCCAGCAGAAACAGGGTAAACGAGCAGTACTTC,CASRNRVNEQYF
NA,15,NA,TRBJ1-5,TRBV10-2,TGCGCCAGCAGAGGCAGCCCTGGGCGCAATCAGCCCCAGCATTTT,CASRGSPGRNQPQHF
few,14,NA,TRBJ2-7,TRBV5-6,TGTGCCAGCAGCTTGGGACACAGGCTGCGCGAGCAGTACTTC,CASSLGHRLREQYF
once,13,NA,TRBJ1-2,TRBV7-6,TGTGCCAGCAGCCCGCTAGGCGGTGGTGGCTACACCTTC,CASSPLGGGGYTF
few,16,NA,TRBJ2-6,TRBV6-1,TGTGCCATCAGTGAGTCGGGGGAGACTGGGGCCAACGTCCTGACTTTC,CAISESGETGANVLTF
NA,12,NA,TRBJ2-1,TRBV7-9,TGTGCCAGCAGCGTACAGGACAATGAGCAGTTCTTC,CASSVQDNEQFF
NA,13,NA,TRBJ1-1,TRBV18,TGTGCCAGCTCACCATCTGGACAGACTGAAGCTTTCTTT,CASSPSGQTEAFF
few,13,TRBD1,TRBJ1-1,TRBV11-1,TGTGCCAGCAGCCAGGACAGGGACACTGAAGCTTTCTTT,CASSQDRDTEAFF
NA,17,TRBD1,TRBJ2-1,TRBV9,TGTGCCAGCAGCGTAGGTGGGACAGGGGTGCCCTACAATGAGCAGTTCTTC,CASSVGGTGVPYNEQFF
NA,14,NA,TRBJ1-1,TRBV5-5,TGTGCCAGCAGCGCCTGGGGGCTGAACACTGAAGCTTTCTTT,CASSAWGLNTEAFF
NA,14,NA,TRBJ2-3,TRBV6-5,TGTGCCAGCAGTGCAACTAGAAGCACAGATACGCAGTATTTT,CASSATRSTDTQYF
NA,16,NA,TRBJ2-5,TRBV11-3,TGTGCCAGCAGCTTAGGTATGACTCCAAAGCAAGAGACCCAGTACTTC,CASSLGMTPKQETQYF
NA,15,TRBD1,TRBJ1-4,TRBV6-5,TGTGCCAGCACCGACTCGACAGGGACTAATGAAAAACTGTTTTTT,CASTDSTGTNEKLFF
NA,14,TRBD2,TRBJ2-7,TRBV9,TGTGCCAGCACCCTTGGACTAGCGCTCGACGAGCAGTACTTC,CASTLGLALDEQYF
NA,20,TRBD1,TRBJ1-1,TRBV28,TGTGCCAGCAGTCCTCTCCGACTCCGGGACAGGGGGCGTGAGAACACTGAAGCTTTCTTT,CASSPLRLRDRGRENTEAFF
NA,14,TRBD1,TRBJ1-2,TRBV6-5,TGTGCCAGCAGTCCAAGACAGGGAGCGAGGGGCTACACCTTC,CASSPRQGARGYTF
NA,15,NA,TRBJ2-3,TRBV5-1,TGCGCCAGCAGCTTTACGCCAGGGCGGACAGATACGCAGTATTTT,CASSFTPGRTDTQYF
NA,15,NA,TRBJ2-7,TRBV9,TGTGCCAGCAGCGTGGGGGCAGGGGGGACCTACGAGCAGTACTTC,CASSVGAGGTYEQYF
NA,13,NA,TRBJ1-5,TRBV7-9,TGTGCCAGCAGCTTAGACAGGGACCAGCCCCAGCATTTT,CASSLDRDQPQHF
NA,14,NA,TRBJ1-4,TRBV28,TGTGCCAGCAGTAGACAGGAAATAAATGAAAAACTGTTTTTT,CASSRQEINEKLFF
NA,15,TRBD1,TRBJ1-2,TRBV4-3,TGCGCCAGCAGCCAAGAGAGGACAGGGTATCGGGGCTACACCTTC,CASSQERTGYRGYTF
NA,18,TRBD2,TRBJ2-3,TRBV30,TGTGCCTGGACCGGGTCCCGCGCATGGACTAGCGGGTCCGGGTCGCAGTATTTT,CAWTGSRAWTSGSGSQYF
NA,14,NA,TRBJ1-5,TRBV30,TGTGCCTGGAGTGTATCAGGGTTTAATCAGCCCCAGCATTTT,CAWSVSGFNQPQHF
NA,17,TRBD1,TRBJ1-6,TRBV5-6,TGTGCCAGCAGCACTTTGTGGGACAGGGGGCGAGATTCACCCCTCCACTTT,CASSTLWDRGRDSPLHF
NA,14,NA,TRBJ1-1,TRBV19,TGTGCCAGTAGCCAGGTATACGGCTACACTGAAGCTTTCTTT,CASSQVYGYTEAFF
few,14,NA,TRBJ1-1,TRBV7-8,TGTGCCAGCAGCTTAACGGCAGGGGACACTGAAGCTTTCTTT,CASSLTAGDTEAFF
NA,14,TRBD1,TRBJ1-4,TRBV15,TGTGCCACCAGCATCGGACAGGGGGGTGAAAAACTGTTTTTT,CATSIGQGGEKLFF
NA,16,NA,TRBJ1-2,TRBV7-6,TGTGCCAGCAGCGCTCAAACGGGGGGCGCCGGCTATGGCTACACCTTC,CASSAQTGGAGYGYTF
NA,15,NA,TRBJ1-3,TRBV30,TGTGCCTGGAGCCGGGAGGGACTACCTGGAAACACCATATATTTT,CAWSREGLPGNTIYF
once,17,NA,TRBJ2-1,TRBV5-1,TGCGCCAGCAGCTTGGAGCCAAGGACTTATTCCTACAATGAGCAGTTCTTC,CASSLEPRTYSYNEQFF
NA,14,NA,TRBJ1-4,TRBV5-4,TGTGCCAGCAGCTTGGGGAGGGGAAATGAAAAACTGTTTTTT,CASSLGRGNEKLFF
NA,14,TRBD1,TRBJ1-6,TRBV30,TGTGCCTGGAGTGCAGGGGGCGCAAATTCACCCCTCCACTTT,CAWSAGGANSPLHF
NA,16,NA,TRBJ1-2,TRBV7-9,TGTTCCAGCAGCTTTGCCGCAGGGGAGATTAACTATGGCTACACCTTC,CSSSFAAGEINYGYTF
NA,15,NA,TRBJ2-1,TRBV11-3,TGTGCCAGCAGCTTAGATGGACTTAGCGGTGATGAGCAGTTCTTC,CASSLDGLSGDEQFF
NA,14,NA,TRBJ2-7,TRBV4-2,TGTGCCAGCAGCCAAGATTCAACGCGCTACGAGCAGTACTTC,CASSQDSTRYEQYF
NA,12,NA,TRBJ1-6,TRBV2,TGTGCCAGCTCCTCAGGGTTTTCACCCCTCCACTTT,CASSSGFSPLHF
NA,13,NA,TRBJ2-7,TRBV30,TGTGCCTGGCGAAGAAGGGGTGACGGCGAGCAGTACTTC,CAWRRRGDGEQYF